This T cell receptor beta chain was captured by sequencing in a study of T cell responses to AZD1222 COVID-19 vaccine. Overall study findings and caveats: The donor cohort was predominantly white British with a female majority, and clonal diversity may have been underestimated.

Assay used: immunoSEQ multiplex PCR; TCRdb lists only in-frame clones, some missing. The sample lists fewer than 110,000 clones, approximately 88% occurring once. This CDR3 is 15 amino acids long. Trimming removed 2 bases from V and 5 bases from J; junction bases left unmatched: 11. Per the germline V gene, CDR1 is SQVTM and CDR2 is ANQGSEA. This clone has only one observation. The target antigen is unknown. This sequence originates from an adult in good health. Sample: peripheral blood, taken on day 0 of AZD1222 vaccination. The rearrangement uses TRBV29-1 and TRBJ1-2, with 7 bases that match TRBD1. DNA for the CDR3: TGCAGCGTTGAAATCCAGGGGGTATATGGTTATGGCTACACCTTC. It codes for CSVEIQGVYGYGYTF.